This T cell receptor (beta chain) was documented in a study of cytomegalovirus exposure and HLA in healthy donors (dated by TCRdb to 2016 to 2017). Describing the broader study: In an earlier analysis of fewer than 750 of the donors, around 290 Gb of sequence data and 100 million or so unique TCR beta sequences from approximately 180 million T cells were reported. About 280 gigabases of sequencing data and some 85 million unique TCR sequences were included in an early release covering 550 to 800 HLA-typed donors. The genetic ancestry cluster associated with self-reported Caucasian donors included 65% to 90% of the 398 genotyped donors. The study was designed to test whether signatures of past pathogen exposure could be identified by cataloging public T cell receptors. The study used immunosequencing to profile the T cell repertoires of 600 to 850 subjects and linked those repertoires to cytomegalovirus serostatus. A separate validation cohort of about 110 different subjects was used in addition to the 666-subject first cohort. To predict cytomegalovirus infection status, the study brought together high-throughput TCR immunosequencing, statistical association of individual TCRs with disease status, and machine learning. A later analysis re-examined previously published TCR beta repertoires from roughly 650 donors and added high-resolution HLA genotyping to investigate patterns of TCR occurrence. In the later analysis, no new phenotypic data were used to find candidate immune exposures; instead, reliance was placed on TCR beta sequences and their occurrence across donors. To decide whether each TCR beta V gene segment behaved as functional or pseudogenic, an earlier analysis of several hundred of the donors relied on high-throughput TCR beta sequencing. Donor age, sex, ethnicity and CMV serostatus were compiled alongside the repertoire data. In a later genetic analysis, genome-wide SNP genotypes for 398 of the 666 donors were used, and that subset was treated as a discovery cohort. All discovery cohort repertoires had been generated using a single sequencing platform. HLA typing covered class I and class II loci at four-digit resolution. Typing coverage differed by locus: A, B, C, DRB1 and DQB1 were typed in roughly 620-640 donors, DQA1 in around 500, DPA1 in nearly 610, and DPB1 in approximately 450. Five DR-DQ haplotypes were handled as single units for association and clustering, since linkage in the cohort was strong. Across 300 to 500 genotyped donors of the cohort, an average of approximately 220,000 unique TCR beta nucleotide sequences per donor were sequenced, and roughly 17% of those sequences were non-productive.

The cohort comprised some 680 healthy bone marrow donors. Cohort members were all nominally healthy when sampled, although unrecorded immune exposures were likely present. The donor was CMV seronegative and belonged to the group of around 400 seronegative cohort members. A peripheral blood sample was collected from each donor, and TCR beta sequencing was performed on peripheral blood mononuclear cells. The Qiagen DNeasy Blood Extraction Kit was used to extract genomic DNA from the blood cell samples. A word on this clone: Which antigen it targets is not known. The input lacks base qualities; no much larger clone sits a single base away.

Library preparation was by the immunoSEQ multiplex PCR assay. For the multiplex PCR, a mixture combining 60 forward primers for TCR Vbeta segments and 13 reverse primers for TCR Jbeta segments was used. The CDR3 region of rearranged TCR beta genes was amplified from genomic DNA with a multiplex PCR assay. On the Illumina HiSeq System, the amplified TCR beta libraries were sequenced as 87-base-pair reads. The paper's data handling went like this. A later analysis counted some 74 million unique TCR beta chains across the 650 to 700 repertoires, and some 12 million of these chains were shared by at least two donors. To remove PCR and sequencing errors, raw reads were error-corrected and collapsed into unique sequences using a nearest-neighbor algorithm that merged closely related sequences. CDR3 sequences were aligned to IMGT reference sequences to assign V, D and J gene segments. For a sequence to be retained, at least a six-nucleotide match to both a V gene segment and a J gene segment was required. Rearrangements were classified as productive when the CDR3 lacked stop codons and remained in frame with V and J, and all other rearrangements were classified as non-productive. CDR3 was defined by IMGT convention, running from the second conserved V-encoded cysteine to the conserved J-encoded phenylalanine. The earlier analysis of about 590 of the donors excluded sequences that lacked an unambiguous match to a single V gene segment. In an earlier analysis of 450 to 750 of the donors, a V segment was called functional when productive rearrangements were above 56.7%, and segregating when the standard deviation between donors exceeded 5%. To diagnose cytomegalovirus status from the catalog of TCR beta chain sequences, a statistical classification framework was built. In a later analysis, TCR nucleotide sequences were compared against IMGT/GENE-DB human TR gene sequences so that V and J genes could be assigned. The TCRdist pipeline was used in a later analysis to assign CDR3 sequences and most-parsimonious VDJ recombination scenarios. In a later analysis, each TCR beta chain was defined by its CDR3 amino acid sequence together with its V-gene family, and reads lacking a unique V-gene family were excluded. As a way to deal with suspected cross-contamination and a sequencing artifact, a later analysis dropped roughly 620 nucleotide sequences that were highly shared and had low generation probability. In a later analysis, a clonal expansion index was calculated for each public chain from normalized within-repertoire ranks of inferred template counts. In a later analysis, generation probabilities were computed using a VDJ recombination model fitted to out-of-frame rearrangements, and the results were checked against IGoR. In a later analysis, TCR-TCR, TCR-HLA and TCR-CMV co-occurrence was scored with hypergeometric tests, and a repertoire-size bias correction was applied to TCR pairs. A later analysis estimated false discovery rates by permuting HLA or CMV assignments 20 times. In a later analysis, co-occurring TCRs were grouped using DBSCAN, and TCRdist sequence similarity was added for clustering within HLA-allele-positive subsets. For co-occurrence clustering, repertoires with fewer than 30,000 or more than 120,000 public chains were excluded, along with a handful of repertoires with anomalous nucleotide sharing. TCRdb limited this immuneACCESS table to in-frame rearrangements with V and J called. A share of clones is missing; checked studies link under half to unresolved V genes, and the rest is unexplained. Clone size and V and J calls were adopted from that table, with D and trimming inferred from the DNA. Counted in this sample were under 110,000 clones; roughly four fifths of them appeared once. The ten largest clones take up more than 3% of the sample.

V is pared back by 9 bases and J by 2 bases, with 14 bases lying between the germline termini. For CDR1 and CDR2, the germline V gene (reference sequence) lists SEHNR and FQNEAQ. The cysteine opens and the phenylalanine closes a CDR3 of 13 amino acids. The only DNA kept is the CDR3, 39 bases in frame from the first base. Overall study outcomes, separate from this receptor: It was suggested by the authors that the approach could potentially be generalized to other disease states and immunological phenotypes. Because the 87-base-pair reads could not distinguish some IMGT-functional V segments, including TRBV6-2 and TRBV6-3, those segments were excluded. In an earlier analysis of 450 to 750 of the donors, most TCR beta V segments appeared in productive rearrangements about 90% or about 30% of the time, broadly matching IMGT annotations. A further reported finding was that TCR beta sequences accurately predicted the HLA-A and HLA-B alleles for most subjects in the first cohort. Correlated functional status among segregating V segments might be attributable to linkage disequilibrium, but an unknown experimental factor could not be ruled out. A later analysis found that most CMV-associated TCR beta chains appeared HLA-restricted, with HLA associations seemingly driven largely by CMV exposure. Specific HLA alleles were associated with 15,000 to 20,000 TCR beta sequences at a false discovery rate of 0.05 in a later analysis. The presence/absence analyses assumed that sequencing depth was roughly uniform across donors, and that assumption may not be true. Immune exposure information for the cohort was limited to CMV serostatus. The study listed 150 to 200 TCR beta chains as associated with cytomegalovirus. Assigning TCR associations to individual alleles was difficult when HLA alleles, especially DR and DQ, strongly co-occurred. A later analysis reported that several top co-occurrence clusters appeared linked to parvovirus B19, influenza, CMV and Epstein-Barr virus. In a later analysis, the rate of TCR association differed among HLA loci, with DRB1 alleles having the most associated TCRs and HLA-C alleles having the fewest. Because counts were too low, about 17 rarely observed V segments, including chromosome 9 orphons, were excluded from the earlier analysis of around 590 of the donors. According to a later genetic analysis, donors in an Asian-associated ancestry cluster had fewer N-insertions in productive TCRs than the approximately 670-donor mean. A later genetic analysis associated a missense DCLRE1C variant with V-gene and J-gene trimming of TCR beta chains, and an independent cohort replicated the association. Across donors, most TCR sequences were observed very rarely, whereas some public TCRs were present in many individuals. In vitro tests confirmed that a few of the cytomegalovirus-associated TCR beta chains recognize cytomegalovirus antigens. Only TCR beta chains were sequenced in this cohort, and the absence of alpha or paired-chain data limited detectable features. The classifier was reported to diagnose cytomegalovirus status with high specificity and sensitivity in both the original and validation cohorts. A later analysis found that HLA-associated TCR beta chains were more clonally expanded and had lower generation probabilities than equally common non-associated chains. A group of highly shared sequence variants was considered likely to be a technical artifact of the sequencing pipeline. Because some donors lacked HLA typing at each locus, the association tests relied only on the typed subset.

Sample: PBMCs. This TCR derives from a man in his sixties in good health and CMV-seronegative. This receptor chain uses TRBV7-9 and TRBJ2-7; a confident D gene designation cannot be given. The bases read TGTGCCAGTACTTGGGCGAATACCTACGAGCAGTACTTC. Translated, this gives CASTWANTYEQYF.